The source of this T cell receptor (beta chain) is a study of blood T cell repertoires in COVID-19 (TCRdb year 2020). Concerning the study at large: Collaborator samples came from the United States, Italy and Spain and covered acute and convalescent phases of COVID-19. HLA class I and class II types, where available, came from metadata supplied by the sample provider rather than from assay-based typing. Subjects who had been exposed to COVID-19, were actively infected with it, or had recovered from it provided the deeply sampled blood TCRbeta repertoires that made up the dataset. The material from the prospective study consisted of cDNA or gDNA derived from T cells, B-cell-depleted T cells, or PBMCs. Sample metadata almost always included a de-identified subject ID, COVID-19 status, age in years and sex. The repertoires were made available in a free public database intended to serve as a resource for research on the immune response to SARS-CoV-2. Samples came from the ongoing ImmuneRACE study (first 160 participants) plus 1,254 subjects from 6 global collaborators. The investigation overall reported the following: The quantity of clinical and demographic metadata differed by source and by participant and was supplied without curation.

Whole blood was collected in K2EDTA tubes by collaborating institutions according to the institutions' own protocols. For TCRbeta analysis, collaborator samples were shipped as frozen whole blood, as isolated PBMCs, or as DNA extracted from either sample type. TCRbeta CDR3 regions were amplified from genomic DNA using the immunoSEQ Assay, a bias-controlled multiplex PCR. As for how the authors treated the data: Within the assay, amplification of reference gene primers was used to estimate how many nucleated cells each sample contained. Sequence reads were collapsed and filtered to measure the absolute abundance of every unique TCRbeta CDR3 rearrangement. Productive Simpson clonality was computed per sample as the square root of Simpson's diversity index over productive rearrangements. TCRdb provides this immuneACCESS table in a form limited to in-frame rearrangements. Some clones are lacking; in checked studies, under half of them reflect an unresolved V gene, and why the rest are absent is not known. The DNA gave D and trimming, while V, J and clone size come from that table. The sample table lists a few hundred thousand clones, around four fifths of them with a count of one. Together, the top ten hold around 4.5% of the sample.

V drops 7 bases and J drops 5 bases, leaving 17 bases in between. Per the germline V gene, SQVTM is the CDR1 and ANQGSEA is the CDR2. The CDR3 numbers 13 residues from cysteine through phenylalanine. The only DNA kept is the CDR3, 39 bases in frame from the first base. As concerns this clone: Its recognized antigen is unknown. Qualities for individual bases were not recorded, and no much larger clone is one base off.

The rearranged segments are TRBV29-1 and TRBJ2-5; TRBD2 is perhaps the D gene, given 7 matching bases. Sequencing was carried out using peripheral blood. The TCR was taken from a woman aged 50 to 65 with active or convalescent COVID-19. CDR3 sequence: CSAVQGRGETQYF. DNA sequence: TGCAGCGCAGTCCAGGGGCGGGGGGAGACCCAGTACTTC.